These 9 T cell receptor beta chains originate from one sample sequenced in a study of blood T cells in healthy people across ages. The use of a sample-barcoded 5' primer and a J-beta primer mix characterized a second PCR of about 7 to 12 cycles. Each CDR3 protein is one row after TCRdb ran MiXCR on the 5' RACE reads. The repertoire holds roughly 2 million distinct CDR3 sequences, with 49% as singletons. Specimen: blood. The origin of the receptors is a woman aged 40 to 50 in good health.

The chain links TRBV28 to TRBJ2-4; possibly TRBD1 for D (6 bases). This CDR3 is 18 amino acids long. V was clipped by 5 bases and J by 0 bases, with 20 bases between them. CDR1 and CDR2 from the germline V gene are MDHEN and SYDVKM. CDR3 sequence (DNA): TGTGCCAGCAGTATACTACAGGGTTCGGGATTAGCCAAAAACATTCAGTACTTC. Encoded protein: CASSILQGSGLAKNIQYF. The full variable domain, its missing parts supplied by reference TRBV28 and TRBJ2-4, is DVKVTQSSRYLVKRTGEKVFLECVQDMDHENMFWYRQDPGLGLRLIYFSYDVKMKEKGDIPEGYSVSREKKERFSLILESASTNQTSMYLCASSILQGSGLAKNIQYFGAGTRLSVL.

This rearrangement joins TRBV24-1 to TRBJ2-1, with D tentatively TRBD1 (6 bases). V gave up 2 bases and J gave up 4 bases, with 11 bases separating them. Germline CDR1 and CDR2: KGHDR and SFDVKD. This CDR3 is 15 amino acids long. The CDR3 DNA reads TGTGCCACCAGTGATTACAAAACAGGGTACAATGAGCAGTTCTTC. It is translated as CATSDYKTGYNEQFF.

This clonotype has just a few counts. The chain uses TRBV7-2 and TRBJ2-3; 10 bases align to TRBD1. The ends lost 11 bases at V and 0 bases at J; junction bases unmatched: 8. The CDR3 runs to 15 residues. Germline V gene lookup returns CDR1 SGHTA and CDR2 FQGNSA. CDR3 residues: CACRDRGPSTDTQYF. The CDR3 coding sequence is TGTGCCTGTAGGGACAGGGGACCTAGCACAGATACGCAGTATTTT.

The V call is TRBV12-3 or TRBV12-4, the J call TRBJ2-3; TRBD1 matches 8 bases. V dropped 1 base and J dropped 3; count of bases not matched to a gene: 3. The CDR3 has 15 amino acids. CDR3 DNA: TGTGCCAGCAGTTTAGAGACAGGGGTGACAGATACGCAGTATTTT. Protein sequence: CASSLETGVTDTQYF.

V gene TRBV20-1 combines with J gene TRBJ1-1; maybe TRBD1 (5 bases). The germline V gene has CDR1 DFQATT and CDR2 SNEGSKA (reference sequence). The V end lost 6 bases, the J end lost 2 bases, and 16 bases lay between the germline ends. The CDR3 sequence is 14 residues long. This CDR3 reads CSALTGTVNTEAFF. Here the CDR3 DNA reads TGCAGTGCCCTCACCGGGACGGTTAACACTGAAGCTTTCTTT.

V gene TRBV28 combines with J gene TRBJ2-7; perhaps TRBD2 as D (6 bases). V lost 3 bases, J lost 4 bases, and 13 bases lay in between. The CDR3 consists of 14 residues. Germline CDR1 reads MDHEN; CDR2 reads SYDVKM. This chain's CDR3 is CASSFAGPRYEQYF. Written as DNA, the CDR3 is TGTGCCAGCAGTTTCGCGGGGCCTCGGTACGAGCAGTACTTC.

CDR3 region: CASSFNQAGDTQYF. CDR3 sequence (DNA): TGTGCCAGCAGCTTTAACCAGGCGGGAGATACGCAGTATTTT. The rearrangement uses TRBV7-9 and TRBJ2-3, with a weak D call TRBD2 (5 bases). The CDR3 runs to 14 residues. The V end was cut by 3 bases, the J end by 5 bases, with 12 bases between. CDR1 and CDR2 (germline): SEHNR, FQNEAQ (reference sequence). Filled out from reference TRBV7-9 and TRBJ2-3, the complete variable domain reads DTGVSQNPRHKITKRGQNVTFRCDPISEHNRLYWYRQTLGQGPEFLTYFQNEAQLEKSRLLSDRFSAERPKGSFSTLEIQRTEQGDSAMYLCASSFNQAGDTQYFGPGTRLTVL.

This chain links TRBV6-1 with TRBJ1-6; tentatively, D is TRBD1 (6 bases). Per the germline V gene, CDR1 is MNHNS and CDR2 is SASEGT. The CDR3 extends over 13 amino acids. The V gene lost 6 bases and the J gene lost 11 bases, with 14 bases spanning the gap. The CDR3 reads CASSRDSGAPLHF. The DNA for the CDR3 is TGTGCCAGCAGCCGGGACTCAGGGGCACCCCTCCACTTT.

The chain couples TRBV20-1 to TRBJ2-3, with D unresolved. The germline V gene encodes CDR1 DFQATT and CDR2 SNEGSKA (reference sequence). V was trimmed by 6 bases and J by 5 bases, leaving 9 bases between them. This CDR3 spans 11 amino acids. The CDR3 DNA follows: TGCAGTGCCGACGTGCGAGATACGCAGTATTTT. Residues: CSADVRDTQYF.